The clone carrying this T cell receptor (beta chain) was counted many times. Its antigen remains unidentified. Looked up from germline, CDR1 is MNHEY and CDR2 is SVGEGT. Trimming removed 2 bases from V and 0 bases from J; junction bases left unmatched: 7. The CDR3 length is 18 residues. These data come from a study of T cells in Graves' hyperthyroidism and ophthalmopathy. Findings and limits, study-wide: Among thyroid clonotypes expanded above 0.001, most also appeared in blood.

The TCR beta CDR3 regions underwent amplification using RNA transcripts as the source. Researchers ran a first-round RT-PCR on the TCR CDR3 using the HTBI primer set. TCRdb reprocessed the multiplex PCR reads with MiXCR, giving one entry per CDR3 protein. The repertoire holds about 350,000 distinct CDR3 sequences, with about a sixth as singletons. This clonotype was obtained from a woman in her 40s with Graves' ophthalmopathy. Sequenced material: blood. The genes are TRBV6-2 or TRBV6-3 and TRBJ2-6; TRBD1 agrees at 7 bases. The CDR3 DNA sequence: TGTGCCAGCAGTTACGGGACAGAGCTTCACTCTGGGGCCAACGTCCTGACTTTC. This translates into CASSYGTELHSGANVLTF.